One and the same sample provided the 20 T cell receptor beta chains below, sequenced in a study of blood T cell repertoires in COVID-19. Sequencing was performed with immunoSEQ multiplex PCR; in TCRdb, only in-frame clones are kept and a portion is missing. The sample has about 250,000 clones, around 90% seen once. The sample was peripheral blood. The receptor source for this set is a woman in her thirties or forties who had recovered from COVID-19.

J is TRBJ2-7 and V is TRBV12-3 or TRBV12-4; 7 positions match TRBD2. V was clipped by 8 bases and J by 4 bases; unmatched bases: 2. The CDR3 spans 11 residues. The CDR3 nucleotides are TGTGCCAGCGGGGGGGGGTACGAGCAGTACTTC. Protein: CASGGGYEQYF.

The J gene is TRBJ2-3, the V gene TRBV28, with D possibly TRBD2 on 5 matching bases. The germline gives CDR1 MDHEN, CDR2 SYDVKM. V gave up 5 bases and J gave up 4 bases, with 16 bases separating them. CDR3 length: 15 amino acids. The CDR3 DNA reads TGTGCCAGCAGTCCCGCCGGGCCGAGGGCAGATACGCAGTATTTT. Its protein is CASSPAGPRADTQYF. The full variable domain, rest sourced from reference TRBV28 and TRBJ2-3, is DVKVTQSSRYLVKRTGEKVFLECVQDMDHENMFWYRQDPGLGLRLIYFSYDVKMKEKGDIPEGYSVSREKKERFSLILESASTNQTSMYLCASSPAGPRADTQYFGPGTRLTVL.

The rearrangement links TRBV27 to TRBJ2-7, with 7 bases that match TRBD2. Trimming removed 4 bases from V and 2 bases from J; junction bases left unmatched: 8. The CDR3 runs to 15 residues. In germline, CDR1 is MNHEY, CDR2 SMNVEV (reference sequence). The CDR3 is CASSSRTSVTYEQYF. The CDR3 coding sequence is TGTGCCAGCAGTTCACGAACTAGCGTCACCTACGAGCAGTACTTC.

This rearrangement joins TRBV27 to TRBJ2-2; 7 nucleotides line up with TRBD1. V trimming: 4 bases; J trimming: 3 bases; junction bases outside the gene matches: 8. The germline V gene encodes CDR1 MNHEY and CDR2 SMNVEV (reference sequence). The CDR3 extends over 16 amino acids. CDR3 coding DNA: TGTGCCAGCAGTTCGGAGACCGGGACAGACACCGGGGAGCTGTTTTTT. It codes for CASSSETGTDTGELFF.

The CDR3 DNA sequence: TGTGCCAGCAGTGATACGGAGGTAAGATCCAACGTCCTGACTTTC. It is translated as CASSDTEVRSNVLTF. V gene TRBV25-1 combines with J gene TRBJ2-6; D possibly corresponds to TRBD2 (5 bases). Germline V CDR1 and CDR2: MGHDK, SYGVNS. The CDR3 is 15 residues long. The V gene lost 3 bases and the J gene lost 8 bases, with 14 bases spanning the gap.

The chain links TRBV7-3 to TRBJ2-1; TRBD2 aligns across 7 bases. CDR3 length: 17 amino acids. V shed 1 base and J 4 bases; nucleotides not matched to a gene: 10. Germline-derived CDR1 and CDR2 are SGHTA and FQGTGA. CDR3 DNA: TGTGCCAGCAGCTTAAACCCCGGACTAGTCCGTTACAATGAGCAGTTCTTC. As protein: CASSLNPGLVRYNEQFF.

This chain connects TRBV5-6 to TRBJ2-1, with 7 bases aligning to TRBD2. Germline V gene sequence: CDR1 SGHDT, CDR2 YYEEEE. After removal of 0 bases from V and 7 bases from J, the junction contained 13 bases not matched to a gene. The CDR3 sequence is 17 residues long. The CDR3 DNA follows: TGTGCCAGCAGCTTGGTTACGGGAGGTGTTGGGGTGAATGAGCAGTTCTTC. It codes for CASSLVTGGVGVNEQFF.

The V gene is TRBV29-1, the J gene TRBJ2-1; 8 nucleotides agree with TRBD1. CDR1 is SQVTM, CDR2 ANQGSEA, per germline. V was clipped by 8 bases and J by 5 bases; unmatched bases: 8. This CDR3 comprises 13 residues. In DNA form, the CDR3 reads TGCAGCCTCCGGGACAGGCCACACAATGAGCAGTTCTTC. It encodes CSLRDRPHNEQFF.

This chain connects TRBV5-1 to TRBJ2-3, with D tentatively TRBD2 (6 bases). Trimming shortened V by 3 bases and J by 2 bases, and 10 bases separated the two germline ends. Germline V gene data show CDR1 as SGHRS and CDR2 as YFSETQ. There are 14 residues in the CDR3. The CDR3 nucleotides are TGCGCCAGCAGCTCCGGGAGACTCACAGATACGCAGTATTTT. Its translation is CASSSGRLTDTQYF.

This sequence joins TRBV27 and TRBJ2-1; D is perhaps TRBD1 (5 bases). This CDR3 is built from 14 residues. The V and J ends lost 8 bases and 8 bases respectively, with 19 bases between them. The germline CDR1 and CDR2 sequences are MNHEY and SMNVEV (reference sequence). The CDR3 DNA sequence: TGTGCCAGCCGCAGGGTTTCGTCGTCCGATGAGCAGTTCTTC. Amino acid sequence: CASRRVSSSDEQFF.

V gene TRBV27 combines with J gene TRBJ2-3; unclear D gene. V was cut by 3 bases and J by 4 bases, with 8 bases left in between. Germline assignment: CDR1 MNHEY and CDR2 SMNVEV (reference sequence). This CDR3 region has 13 residues. The DNA for the CDR3 is TGTGCCAGCAGTTTTATCCCCCCAGATACGCAGTATTTT. It codes for CASSFIPPDTQYF.

This chain joins TRBV2 and TRBJ1-6; D is possibly TRBD1 (5 bases). In germline, CDR1 is SNHLY, CDR2 FYNNEI. Trimming took off 5 bases at V and 2 bases at J, with 13 bases between the two ends. The length of the CDR3 is 16 residues. The CDR3 is CASSTGRGAYNSPLHF. The CDR3 DNA sequence: TGTGCCAGCAGTACCGGTCGGGGGGCCTATAATTCACCCCTCCACTTT.

V and J are TRBV5-1 and TRBJ2-7; TRBD2 is a possible D gene (5 bases). CDR1 is SGHRS, CDR2 YFSETQ, per germline. Trimming removed 0 bases from V and 12 bases from J, with 19 bases in between. The CDR3 extends over 14 amino acids. CDR3 sequence: CASSLEGRDPSWYF. The DNA of the CDR3 is TGCGCCAGCAGCTTGGAGGGTCGGGATCCCTCCTGGTACTTC.

The chain is built from TRBV3-1 (or the pseudogene TRBV3-2) and TRBJ1-2; D is unresolved. From germline, CDR1 is LGHDT and CDR2 YNNKEL (reference sequence). The CDR3 contains 12 residues. V lost 5 bases and J 4 bases, leaving 8 bases between the germline ends. In nucleotides, the CDR3 is TGTGCCAGCAGCACACAGAGCTATGGCTACACCTTC. Translating it yields CASSTQSYGYTF.

On this clone itself: Other DNA sequences within the sample encode an identical CDR3. The chain carries TRBV3-1 (or the pseudogene TRBV3-2) and TRBJ2-7, with 9 bases aligning to TRBD2. The CDR3 is 15 amino acids. CDR1 and CDR2 (germline): LGHDT, YNNKEL (reference sequence). Unmatched junction bases numbered 1, after V lost 1 base and J lost 0 bases. CDR3: CASSQGLADSYEQYF. CDR3 coding DNA: TGTGCCAGCAGCCAAGGACTAGCGGACTCCTACGAGCAGTACTTC.

This clone came up once. This chain joins TRBV11-2 and TRBJ2-1; 13 bases align to TRBD2. This CDR3 region has 18 residues. With 5 bases clipped from V and 9 bases from J, the junction kept 16 bases outside the gene matches. Germline V gives CDR1 SGHAT, CDR2 FQNNGV. The CDR3 DNA is TGTGCCAGCAGCCGCAGTTGGACTAGCGGGAGCGTTAGAGGTGAGCAGTTCTTC. It encodes CASSRSWTSGSVRGEQFF.

The chain links TRBV6-1 to TRBJ2-7, with 7 nucleotides matching TRBD1. In germline, CDR1 is MNHNS, CDR2 SASEGT. The CDR3 has 14 residues. With V trimmed by 3 bases and J by 2 bases, 4 bases remained unmatched. The CDR3 here is CASSESGQPYEQYF. Here the CDR3 DNA reads TGTGCCAGCAGTGAGTCGGGACAGCCCTACGAGCAGTACTTC.

The chain couples TRBV14 to TRBJ2-3; 11 nucleotides match TRBD2. The CDR3 has 15 amino acids. J gave up 2 bases and V 4 bases, and 2 bases lay outside the gene matches. CDR1 and CDR2 (germline): SGHDN, FVKESK. The CDR3 nucleotides read TGTGCCAGCAGCCTAGCGGGAGGGTTCACAGATACGCAGTATTTT. This sequence encodes CASSLAGGFTDTQYF.

V gene TRBV6-5 combines with J gene TRBJ2-1, with 7 bases that match TRBD1. V shed 5 bases and J 0 bases; nucleotides not matched to a gene: 4. CDR3 length equals 15 residues. The V gene's germline CDR1 is MNHEY and CDR2 SVGAGI. CDR3 protein: CASSLDRSSYNEQFF. The CDR3 bases are TGTGCCAGCAGTCTGGACAGGAGCTCCTACAATGAGCAGTTCTTC.

The chain is built from TRBV28 and TRBJ2-5; possible D gene TRBD2, 6 bases. The germline V gene encodes CDR1 MDHEN and CDR2 SYDVKM. The CDR3 covers 15 residues. V was clipped by 3 bases and J by 5 bases, with 16 bases between them. CDR3 nucleotides: TGTGCCAGCAGTTTCTTTCGGGGGAGGTACGAGACCCAGTACTTC. Amino acid sequence: CASSFFRGRYETQYF. The full variable domain, rest sourced from reference TRBV28 and TRBJ2-5, is DVKVTQSSRYLVKRTGEKVFLECVQDMDHENMFWYRQDPGLGLRLIYFSYDVKMKEKGDIPEGYSVSREKKERFSLILESASTNQTSMYLCASSFFRGRYETQYFGPGTRLLVL.